Each of the 2 T cell receptor beta chains below was sequenced from the same sample in a study of vaccination effects on CD4 cells after COVID-19. For these TCRs, the target antigens are not known. In the ViraFEST assay, antigen-specific CD4+ clonotypes were identified by expansion after peptide-pool stimulation. Scientists isolated CD4+ T cells after a roughly 9-day culture period ended. Nucleocapsid antibody tests were negative, and the vaccine recipients had no prior SARS-CoV-2 infection. Produced via immunoSEQ multiplex PCR; TCRdb's table is partial and in-frame only. The sample shows tens of thousands of clones, 80% of them seen only once. Source: CD4+ T cells from PBMCs cultured with SARS-CoV-2 spike peptides, taken before COVID-19 vaccination. The receptors stem from a human donor who received a COVID-19 vaccine.

The chain joins TRBV25-1 to TRBJ1-2; D is unresolved. Germline lookup yields CDR1 MGHDK and CDR2 SYGVNS. This CDR3 contains 12 residues. Trimming removed 2 bases from V and 2 bases from J, with 3 bases in between. Written as DNA, the CDR3 is TGTGCCAGCAGTGAAGTCAACTATGGCTACACCTTC. The encoded protein is CASSEVNYGYTF.

In this sample, this clone turned up once. The junction departs from germline at one end; a sequencing error may be responsible. The V call is TRBV29-1, the J call TRBJ1-2, with D possibly TRBD1 on 5 matching bases. The CDR3 is 12 residues long. From germline, CDR1 is SQVTM and CDR2 ANQGSEA. The CDR3: CSVAYGGVGYAF. CDR3 DNA sequence: TGCAGCGTCGCCTATGGAGGGGTTGGCTACGCCTTC.